A selection of T cell receptor beta chains follows, all from one sample in a study of T cells in Graves' hyperthyroidism and ophthalmopathy. TCRdb reprocessed the multiplex PCR reads with MiXCR, giving one entry per CDR3 protein. The sample consists of 500,000 to 600,000 distinct CDR3 sequences, around 17% of them appearing once. Sequenced input: blood. The receptors come from a woman under 30 with Graves' hyperthyroidism. The CDR3 runs from the conserved cysteine through the conserved F or W. Each record gives: J gene, V gene, clone size, CDR3 protein. Size tells how often a clone was seen (once, few, many) or the class of an expanded clone, and some rows leave it out.

J gene: TRBJ2-3
V gene: TRBV11-2
clone size: many
CDR3 protein: CASSRGGAGQKTDTQYF

J gene: TRBJ2-7
V gene: TRBV27
clone size: few
CDR3 protein: CASRGTGSRAYEQYF

J gene: TRBJ2-7
V gene: TRBV5-1
clone size: many
CDR3 protein: CASSLDRLAASSYEQYF

J gene: TRBJ1-4
V gene: TRBV19
clone size: few
CDR3 protein: CASSLSGPGGRKLFF

J gene: TRBJ1-2
V gene: TRBV6-1
clone size: many
CDR3 protein: CASTGQAANYGYTF

J gene: TRBJ2-7
V gene: TRBV13
clone size: many
CDR3 protein: CASSPTFRDEAYEQYF

J gene: TRBJ2-7
V gene: TRBV15
clone size: .
CDR3 protein: CATSGTGQATYEQYF

J gene: TRBJ2-2
V gene: TRBV27
clone size: .
CDR3 protein: CASRRDRVDTGELFF

J gene: TRBJ1-3
V gene: TRBV27
clone size: .
CDR3 protein: CASNLVGDSSGNTIYF

J gene: TRBJ2-7
V gene: TRBV20-1
clone size: many
CDR3 protein: CSARGPAEYEQYF

J gene: TRBJ1-1
V gene: TRBV14
clone size: .
CDR3 protein: CASSQVVETEAFF

J gene: TRBJ2-3
V gene: TRBV9
clone size: .
CDR3 protein: CASSVGGRGGTQYF